This T cell receptor beta chain was recovered during a study of monozygotic twins with inflammatory bowel disease. General study findings and limits: IBD patients share fewer clonotypes with other people than healthy twins do, especially with disease activity. Neither one strong signal nor one clonotype associated with IBD was supported.

Remarks on this clonotype: Antigen: not known.

With no T cell sorting beforehand, total RNA was isolated from whole blood. There are 17 residues in the CDR3. The V gene's germline CDR1 is SGHRS and CDR2 YFSETQ. Addition of UMIs with a 6-nucleotide sample barcode was achieved by template switching. Each CDR3 protein gets one entry in TCRdb, which reprocessed the 5' RACE reads and gives no DNA. This repertoire includes more than 300,000 distinct CDR3 sequences. This receptor was obtained from a human donor with ulcerative colitis or Crohn's disease, or a healthy co-twin of an affected twin (not recorded which). Sequenced input: blood. V gene TRBV5-1 combines with J gene TRBJ1-3; the D gene TCRdb calls, TRBD1, cannot be checked with no DNA. The CDR3 region is CASSLTGQGMIGNTIYF. The full variable domain, its missing parts supplied by reference TRBV5-1 and TRBJ1-3, is KAGVTQTPRYLIKTRGQQVTLSCSPISGHRSVSWYQQTPGQGLQFLFEYFSETQRNKGNFPGRFSGRQFSNSRSEMNVSTLELGDSALYLCASSLTGQGMIGNTIYFGEGSWLTVV.